This entry lists 15 T cell receptor beta chains sequenced from one sample in a study of beta chain features in type 1 diabetes. Which antigens these TCRs recognize remains unknown. The isolated RNA, all of it, was reverse transcribed, so expressed TCRB transcripts were what got sequenced. The data were produced by immunoSEQ multiplex PCR, yet TCRdb's version contains in-frame clones alone and is incomplete. The table has approximately 260,000 clones, around 24% seen once. Study-wide points: There was a moderate but significant shortening of TCRB CDR3s in all four CD4+ subsets of Type 1 diabetes patients.

Sequencing was carried out using naive CD4+ T cells from blood. The receptors come from a woman aged 25 to 39 with type 1 diabetes.

This clone was detected a few times. The genes are TRBV19 and TRBJ2-5; D perhaps matches TRBD2 (6 bases). CDR3 size: 16 residues. V gave up 6 bases and J gave up 3 bases, with 20 bases separating them. Germline V lookup: CDR1 LNHDA, CDR2 SQIVND (reference sequence). CDR3 DNA: TGTGCCAGTAGCCTTCCTGCGGGACTGCCGAAAGAGACCCAGTACTTC. It translates to CASSLPAGLPKETQYF. The whole variable domain, remainder taken from reference TRBV19 and TRBJ2-5, is DGGITQSPKYLFRKEGQNVTLSCEQNLNHDAMYWYRQDPGQGLRLIYYSQIVNDFQKGDIAEGYSVSREKKESFPLTVTSAQKNPTAFYLCASSLPAGLPKETQYFGPGTRLLVL.

This clone was detected only a few times. The V gene is TRBV7-2, the J gene TRBJ2-7; tentative D call: TRBD1 (6 bases). V was trimmed by 5 bases and J by 3 bases, leaving 20 bases between them. CDR1 and CDR2 (germline): SGHTA, FQGNSA. This CDR3 spans 16 amino acids. CDR3 region: CASSRRSGQWVYEQYF. CDR3 coding DNA: TGTGCCAGCAGCCGTAGGTCCGGACAGTGGGTCTACGAGCAGTACTTC.

In this sample, this clone turned up a few times. This chain joins TRBV2 and TRBJ2-1, with TRBD1 as a possible D gene (5 bases). CDR3 length: 17 amino acids. Germline loops: CDR1 SNHLY, CDR2 FYNNEI. Trimming shortened V by 7 bases and J by 4 bases, and 23 bases separated the two germline ends. Here the CDR3 DNA reads TGTGCCAGCATCTCATGGGCCATCGCGGCAGGGTACAATGAGCAGTTCTTC. As protein: CASISWAIAAGYNEQFF.

The chain joins TRBV13 to TRBJ2-7; TRBD2 matches at 14 bases. Germline V gene sequence: CDR1 PRHDT, CDR2 FYEKMQ (reference sequence). The CDR3 is 16 residues long. J gave up 4 bases and V 5 bases, and 7 bases lay outside the gene matches. The CDR3 spells CASSPQGLAGAYEQYF. The CDR3 region has the DNA TGTGCCAGCAGCCCCCAGGGACTAGCGGGAGCTTACGAGCAGTACTTC.

This clone was detected a few times. At the DNA level, this CDR3 is encoded by other sequences in the same sample as well. This chain connects TRBV29-1 to TRBJ1-5; maybe TRBD1 (5 bases). Germline V gene sequence: CDR1 SQVTM, CDR2 ANQGSEA. CDR3 length: 12 residues. Trimming shortened V by 7 bases and J by 2 bases, and 9 bases separated the two germline ends. CDR3 amino acids: CSAGTGNQPQHF. CDR3 nucleotide sequence: TGCAGCGCCGGGACTGGCAATCAGCCCCAGCATTTT. The full variable domain, rest sourced from reference TRBV29-1 and TRBJ1-5, is SAVISQKPSRDICQRGTSLTIQCQVDSQVTMMFWYRQQPGQSLTLIATANQGSEATYESGFVIDKFPISRPNLTFSTLTVSNMSPEDSSIYLCSAGTGNQPQHFGDGTRLSIL.

V is TRBV7-3 and J is TRBJ1-1, with 7 bases aligning to TRBD1. Germline assignment: CDR1 SGHTA and CDR2 FQGTGA. The length of the CDR3 is 14 residues. V dropped 5 bases and J dropped 3; count of bases not matched to a gene: 6. The CDR3 spells CASSPTGVDTEAFF. The CDR3 region has the DNA TGTGCCAGCAGCCCCACAGGGGTGGACACTGAAGCTTTCTTT.

This clone was counted a few times. At the DNA level, this CDR3 is encoded by other sequences in the same sample as well. V usage is TRBV5-1 and J usage is TRBJ1-1, with 8 positions matching TRBD1. The V gene's germline CDR1 is SGHRS and CDR2 YFSETQ. V was clipped by 5 bases and J by 4 bases; unmatched bases: 7. The CDR3 has 14 amino acids. DNA of the CDR3: TGCGCCAGCAGTTACGGACAGGGTGGCACTGAAGCTTTCTTT. Translated, it gives CASSYGQGGTEAFF.

This clone was seen a handful of times. V gene TRBV2 combines with J gene TRBJ2-7; 9 positions match TRBD2. Unmatched junction bases numbered 6, after V lost 4 bases and J lost 2 bases. The CDR3 length is 15 residues. Germline CDR1 is SNHLY and CDR2 is FYNNEI. Here the CDR3 DNA reads TGTGCCAGCAGTGTAGAACTAGCGGGCCCCTACGAGCAGTACTTC. Residues: CASSVELAGPYEQYF.

This clone was recorded a few times. The rearrangement links TRBV29-1 to TRBJ2-3, with 12 bases aligning to TRBD2. The CDR3 has 22 residues. J lost 6 bases, V lost 0 bases, and 25 bases had no gene match. Looked up from germline, CDR1 is SQVTM and CDR2 is ANQGSEA. This CDR3 is CSVEDPGTSGLPSDRQSDTQYF. The DNA for the CDR3 is TGCAGCGTTGAAGATCCGGGGACTAGCGGGCTTCCATCGGATCGGCAATCGGATACGCAGTATTTT.

This clone has only a few counts. The chain combines TRBV5-4 with TRBJ1-2; D perhaps matches TRBD1 (5 bases). The CDR3 extends over 13 amino acids. Germline CDR1 is SGHNT and CDR2 is YYREEE (reference sequence). V was clipped by 5 bases and J by 11 bases, with 19 bases between them. Here the CDR3 reads CASRPTGTQPYTF. The DNA of the CDR3 is TGTGCCAGCAGGCCAACCGGGACTCAGCCATACACCTTC.

The chain carries TRBV15 and TRBJ1-4; TRBD1 aligns across 10 bases. V gave up 3 bases and J gave up 8 bases; unmatched junction bases: 3. This CDR3 region has 14 residues. CDR1 and CDR2 (germline): LNHNV, YYDKDF (reference sequence). The CDR3 sequence: CATSSGQGGEKLFF. The CDR3 nucleotides are TGTGCCACCAGCAGTGGACAGGGGGGCGAAAAACTGTTTTTT.

The chain has TRBV4-2 and TRBJ2-2; 7 bases are a match to TRBD2. V was clipped by 0 bases and J by 2 bases; unmatched bases: 3. The CDR3 runs to 16 residues. The V gene's germline CDR1 is LGHNA and CDR2 YNFKEQ. Written as DNA, the CDR3 is TGTGCCAGCAGCCAAGAGGCTAGCGGCAACACCGGGGAGCTGTTTTTT. It encodes CASSQEASGNTGELFF.

This clone was detected a few times. The rearrangement links TRBV29-1 to TRBJ1-2, with D hard to call. Germline V gene lookup returns CDR1 SQVTM and CDR2 ANQGSEA. The CDR3 runs 13 residues. Trimming stripped 3 bases from V and 3 bases from J, with 11 bases between. CDR3 bases: TGCAGCGTTGAGCCGACACCAGACTATGGCTACACCTTC. The encoded protein is CSVEPTPDYGYTF.

This chain uses TRBV4-1 with TRBJ2-1; 12 bases map to TRBD2. Germline loops: CDR1 MGHRA, CDR2 YSYEKL. The CDR3 covers 17 residues. V was pared by 1 base and J by 4 bases, with 5 bases of the junction left unmatched. The CDR3 coding sequence is TGCGCCAGCAGCCAAGCGCCGACTAGCGGGAGTTACAATGAGCAGTTCTTC. Protein product: CASSQAPTSGSYNEQFF.

This clone showed up just a few times. The chain uses TRBV9 and TRBJ1-1; perhaps TRBD1 as D (5 bases). Trimming pared 1 base from V and 1 base from J, leaving 20 bases between. Germline V CDR1 and CDR2: SGDLS, YYNGEE. The CDR3 sequence is 18 residues long. CDR3 protein: CASSVQTQAPKGNTEAFF. CDR3 sequence (DNA): TGTGCCAGCAGCGTACAGACACAGGCCCCAAAAGGGAACACTGAAGCTTTCTTT. Full variable domain (rest looked up from reference TRBV9 and TRBJ1-1): DSGVTQTPKHLITATGQRVTLRCSPRSGDLSVYWYQQSLDQGLQFLIQYYNGEERAKGNILERFSAQQFPDLHSELNLSSLELGDSALYFCASSVQTQAPKGNTEAFFGQGTRLTVV.